Each of the 27 T cell receptor beta chains below was sequenced from the same sample in a study of blood T cell repertoires in COVID-19. The method was immunoSEQ multiplex PCR; TCRdb's version includes in-frame clones alone and lacks a portion of them. The profile covers 30,000 or so clones, with approximately 88% appearing a single time and 7.9% taken by the ten largest. Input material: peripheral blood. The receptors stem from a man between 60 and 70 years old with COVID-19, enrolled during active disease.

For the CDR3, the DNA is TGTGCCAGCCAAACTAGCGGGAGTTTCTCCGGGGAGCTGTTTTTT. It codes for CASQTSGSFSGELFF. The chain has TRBV2 and TRBJ2-2; 11 bases are a match to TRBD2. The ends lost 8 bases at V and 6 bases at J; junction bases unmatched: 8. The CDR3 extends over 15 amino acids. Germline assignment: CDR1 SNHLY and CDR2 FYNNEI.

The sample holds one count of this clone. The chain carries TRBV28 and TRBJ2-6; 9 positions agree with TRBD1. The CDR3 loop spans 16 amino acids. Per the germline V gene, CDR1 is MDHEN and CDR2 is SYDVKM. V trimming: 11 bases; J trimming: 0 bases; junction bases outside the gene matches: 8. The CDR3 loop is CAGGTGTLSGANVLTF. The CDR3 nucleotides read TGTGCCGGGGGGACAGGGACCCTCTCTGGGGCCAACGTCCTGACTTTC.

V is TRBV19 and J is TRBJ2-7; TRBD2 is a possible D gene (6 bases). The CDR3 spans 14 residues. V lost 4 bases to trimming and J lost 4 bases, with 14 bases between them. The germline V gene encodes CDR1 LNHDA and CDR2 SQIVND (reference sequence). The CDR3 is CASSRGGTEYEQYF. CDR3 in DNA: TGTGCCAGTAGTAGGGGCGGGACGGAGTACGAGCAGTACTTC.

By sample fraction, this clone is medium-sized. The chain uses TRBV7-9 and TRBJ2-1; 10 bases line up with TRBD2. CDR1 is SEHNR, CDR2 FQNEAQ, per germline (reference sequence). The CDR3 has 16 residues. The V gene end was trimmed by 5 bases and the J gene end by 4 bases; junction bases not matched to a gene: 8. This CDR3 reads CASSPLLAGTYNEQFF. The CDR3 region has the DNA TGTGCCAGCAGCCCGTTACTAGCGGGAACGTACAATGAGCAGTTCTTC.

The chain uses TRBV29-1 and TRBJ2-1; 8 positions agree with TRBD2. The CDR3 extends over 16 amino acids. J lost 0 bases, V lost 3 bases, and 7 bases had no gene match. CDR1 and CDR2 (germline): SQVTM, ANQGSEA. The CDR3 coding sequence is TGCAGCGTTGAGTCCTATAGCGGGGACTCCTACAATGAGCAGTTCTTC. Its translation is CSVESYSGDSYNEQFF.

The chain employs TRBV2 and TRBJ2-4; D gene ambiguous. V gave up 6 bases and J gave up 7 bases, with 13 bases separating them. Per germline, CDR1 SNHLY and CDR2 FYNNEI. The CDR3 has 13 amino acids. CDR3 DNA sequence: TGTGCCAGCAGGCAAGGAGTTAGCAACATTCAGTACTTC. This gives the protein CASRQGVSNIQYF.

The V gene is TRBV5-1, the J gene TRBJ2-2; 10 bases map to TRBD2. V gave up 4 bases and J gave up 5 bases; unmatched junction bases: 8. The germline CDR1 and CDR2 sequences are SGHRS and YFSETQ. The length of the CDR3 is 16 residues. The CDR3 DNA sequence: TGCGCCAGCAGCCTACAAGCGGGAGGGGAGACCGGGGAGCTGTTTTTT. Its translation: CASSLQAGGETGELFF.

The chain employs TRBV29-1 and TRBJ2-7; tentatively, D is TRBD2 (5 bases). The length of the CDR3 is 11 residues. Germline lookup yields CDR1 SQVTM and CDR2 ANQGSEA. V was pared by 6 bases and J by 5 bases, with 11 bases between. Here the CDR3 DNA reads TGCAGCGTCCTCTCGCGGGACGAGCAGTACTTC. Translating gives CSVLSRDEQYF.

In its sample, this clone was seen once. The gene calls are TRBV9 and TRBJ2-1; possible D gene TRBD2, 5 bases. Germline-derived CDR1 and CDR2 are SGDLS and YYNGEE. The V and J ends lost 2 bases and 0 bases respectively, with 12 bases between them. The length of the CDR3 is 16 residues. This CDR3 reads CASSVTGGSSYNEQFF. The CDR3 region has the DNA TGTGCCAGCAGCGTCACCGGAGGAAGCTCCTACAATGAGCAGTTCTTC.

The chain is built from TRBV12-3 or TRBV12-4 and TRBJ1-3; TRBD1 aligns across 7 bases. The CDR3 length is 13 residues. V lost 11 bases and J lost 4; bases outside the gene matches: 8. Here the CDR3 reads CASQGVGGNTIYF. The CDR3 DNA reads TGTGCCTCCCAGGGGGTAGGAGGAAACACCATATATTTT.

This rearrangement joins TRBV29-1 to TRBJ2-7; the match to TRBD2 covers 8 bases. CDR3 length equals 13 residues. The germline CDR1 and CDR2 sequences are SQVTM and ANQGSEA. V trimming: 6 bases; J trimming: 0 bases; junction bases outside the gene matches: 4. CDR3 in DNA: TGCAGCGTGGGCGGGAGGAGCTCCTACGAGCAGTACTTC. Amino acid sequence: CSVGGRSSYEQYF.

This chain links TRBV19 with TRBJ1-6, with TRBD1 identical over 7 bases. This CDR3 comprises 14 residues. Looked up from germline, CDR1 is LNHDA and CDR2 is SQIVND (reference sequence). The V segment lost 5 bases and the J segment 11 bases; nucleotides outside the gene matches: 9. The CDR3 loop is CASSDRQGRPPLHF. The CDR3 region has the DNA TGTGCCAGTAGTGACCGACAGGGTCGGCCACCCCTCCACTTT.

This clone appeared once. This chain links TRBV28 with TRBJ1-2; TRBD1 might be the D (6 bases). Germline CDR1 and CDR2: MDHEN and SYDVKM. V was clipped by 6 bases and J by 8 bases, with 25 bases between them. This CDR3 has 16 amino acids. The CDR3 bases are TGTGCCAGCAGCCGTATAAGTTATGGCAGGGGAAGCGGCTACACCTTC. Protein product: CASSRISYGRGSGYTF.

This chain uses TRBV14 with TRBJ2-7; maybe TRBD2 (5 bases). The CDR3 spans 14 residues. Germline CDR1 and CDR2: SGHDN and FVKESK. Trimming shortened V by 2 bases and J by 3 bases, and 11 bases separated the two germline ends. DNA of the CDR3: TGTGCCAGCAGCCAATTTCAAGGGAGCTACGAGCAGTACTTC. It specifies CASSQFQGSYEQYF.

The V gene is TRBV30, the J gene TRBJ2-1; TRBD2 matches at 10 bases. This CDR3 has 19 residues. The germline V gene has CDR1 GTSNPN and CDR2 SVGIG (reference sequence). V lost 0 bases to trimming and J lost 6 bases; unmatched junction nucleotides: 17. In nucleotides, the CDR3 is TGTGCCTGGAGTGTTGACGGGTCAGCGCTAGCGGGAGTGGGCAATGAGCAGTTCTTC. Encoded protein: CAWSVDGSALAGVGNEQFF.

This clone was counted between two and nine times. This chain links TRBV6-6 with TRBJ1-2; unclear D gene. This CDR3 region has 14 residues. Trimming took 0 bases from V and 8 from J, leaving 13 bases between them. Germline V lookup: CDR1 MNHNY, CDR2 SVGAGI (reference sequence). CDR3 protein: CASSYSASERGYTF. CDR3 in DNA: TGTGCCAGCAGTTACTCGGCGAGCGAGCGGGGCTACACCTTC.

V gene TRBV9 combines with J gene TRBJ1-4; the D gene is possibly TRBD1 (6 bases). The CDR3 consists of 16 residues. The germline V gene encodes CDR1 SGDLS and CDR2 YYNGEE. Trimming pared 0 bases from V and 7 bases from J, leaving 16 bases between. Written as DNA, the CDR3 is TGTGCCAGCAGCGTAGGAGTCCAGGGAGGGGGTGAAAAACTGTTTTTT. Protein sequence: CASSVGVQGGGEKLFF.

The rearrangement joins TRBV12-3 or TRBV12-4 to TRBJ2-7, with a possible D match to TRBD1 (7 bases). V lost 6 bases and J 11 bases, leaving 17 bases between the germline ends. The CDR3 contains 12 residues. The CDR3, as DNA: TGTGCCAGCAGCCAGGGGGGCCCTTTGGAGTACTTC. It codes for CASSQGGPLEYF.

The J gene is TRBJ2-1, the V gene TRBV18; 9 bases match TRBD2. This CDR3 is 15 amino acids long. The J segment lost 5 bases and the V segment lost 4 bases, leaving 6 bases of the junction unmatched. The germline CDR1 and CDR2 sequences are KGHSH and LQKENI. This CDR3 reads CASSQAPSGNNEQFF. The CDR3 DNA is TGTGCCAGCTCACAGGCGCCTAGCGGGAACAATGAGCAGTTCTTC.

The chain couples TRBV6-5 to TRBJ1-3; the D gene is possibly TRBD1 (5 bases). The CDR3 totals 12 residues. CDR1 is MNHEY and CDR2 is SVGAGI in the germline V gene. The V and J ends lost 8 bases and 7 bases respectively, with 12 bases between them. In nucleotides, the CDR3 is TGTGCCAGCTCCACCCCAGGGAACACCATATATTTT. Translated: CASSTPGNTIYF.

The CDR3 sequence is CASSLGGGWGQPQHF. In DNA form, the CDR3 reads TGTGCCAGCAGCTTAGGAGGAGGGTGGGGTCAGCCCCAGCATTTT. This chain links TRBV7-3 with TRBJ1-5; D is undetermined. Germline V gives CDR1 SGHTA, CDR2 FQGTGA. There are 15 residues in the CDR3. V lost 2 bases, J lost 6 bases, and 14 bases lay in between.

The chain uses TRBV9 and TRBJ2-7, with 8 bases lining up with TRBD1. Germline V gives CDR1 SGDLS, CDR2 YYNGEE. V lost 4 bases and J lost 1; bases outside the gene matches: 7. This CDR3 is 15 amino acids long. Here the CDR3 DNA reads TGTGCCAGCAGCAGACAGGGGTCAGGGTCCTACGAGCAGTACTTC. Amino acid sequence: CASSRQGSGSYEQYF.

There are a few counts of this clone. This chain links TRBV19 with TRBJ1-4; D may be TRBD1 (6 bases). V was clipped by 5 bases and J by 7 bases, with 17 bases between them. Per germline, CDR1 LNHDA and CDR2 SQIVND (reference sequence). CDR3 size: 15 residues. CDR3 in DNA: TGTGCCAGTAGTCCGCCCGCGGGGGGGCGTGAAAAACTGTTTTTT. It is translated as CASSPPAGGREKLFF.

This clone has just a few counts. The rearrangement links TRBV19 to TRBJ1-6; 7 nucleotides match TRBD1. Germline V gene lookup returns CDR1 LNHDA and CDR2 SQIVND (reference sequence). CDR3 length: 17 amino acids. Germline trimming cut 7 bases from V and 5 bases from J; bases unmatched to any gene: 14. This CDR3 reads CASIWKGTEKNNSPLHF. The CDR3 coding sequence is TGTGCCAGTATCTGGAAAGGGACAGAAAAAAATAATTCACCCCTCCACTTT.

V and J are TRBV5-1 and TRBJ2-7; D gene ambiguous. The CDR3 totals 13 residues. Germline V lookup: CDR1 SGHRS, CDR2 YFSETQ. The V and J ends lost 0 bases and 7 bases respectively, with 11 bases between them. In DNA, the CDR3 is TGCGCCAGCAGCTTGGATCTTCTGCGGGAGCAGTACTTC. Translation: CASSLDLLREQYF.

The chain carries TRBV20-1 and TRBJ2-7; D not resolved. This CDR3 spans 11 amino acids. V lost 4 bases and J 2 bases, leaving 6 bases between the germline ends. Germline assignment: CDR1 DFQATT and CDR2 SNEGSKA (reference sequence). The CDR3 region has the DNA TGCAGTGCTACCAGGACCTACGAGCAGTACTTC. It yields the protein CSATRTYEQYF.

CDR3 residues: CASSLGFRDNEQFF. The CDR3 region has the DNA TGCGCCAGCAGCTTGGGGTTTCGGGACAATGAGCAGTTCTTC. The chain couples TRBV5-1 to TRBJ2-1; D remains unclear. The CDR3 has 14 residues. Germline-derived CDR1 and CDR2 are SGHRS and YFSETQ. V was clipped by 0 bases and J by 5 bases, with 9 bases between them.